Listed here are 30 T cell receptor beta chains from one sample, sequenced in a study of T cells in Graves' hyperthyroidism and ophthalmopathy. Researchers took RNA transcripts and amplified the TCR beta CDR3 regions from them. The HTBI primer set served for first-round RT-PCR of the TCR CDR3. Each CDR3 protein gets one entry after TCRdb re-called the multiplex PCR reads with MiXCR. The table lists under 550,000 distinct CDR3 sequences, 15% to 20% of them singletons. The sequenced sample consisted of blood. These receptors all come from a man in his forties with Graves' ophthalmopathy.

This clonotype was counted a few times. J is TRBJ1-2 and V is TRBV15; 8 bases line up with TRBD1. CDR3 size: 17 residues. The junction had 11 bases not matched to a gene; V was cut back by 1 base and J by 4 bases. The germline V gene encodes CDR1 LNHNV and CDR2 YYDKDF (reference sequence). The CDR3 DNA is TGTGCCACCAGCAGAGGTGGGACAGGTCCCGCGGTCTATGGCTACACCTTC. Its translation: CATSRGGTGPAVYGYTF.

This clonotype has a count of ten or more. The V and J genes are TRBV11-2 and TRBJ2-4, with D perhaps matching TRBD1 or TRBD2 (5 bases each). Germline CDR1 and CDR2: SGHAT and FQNNGV. V dropped 1 base and J dropped 6 bases, with 16 bases sitting between them. This CDR3 comprises 16 residues. CDR3 nucleotides: TGTGCCAGCAGCTTAGCCACCGGGACGCGAGGAAACATTCAGTACTTC. Its translation: CASSLATGTRGNIQYF. The full variable domain, completed using reference TRBV11-2 and TRBJ2-4, is EAGVAQSPRYKIIEKRQSVAFWCNPISGHATLYWYQQILGQGPKLLIQFQNNGVVDDSQLPKDRFSAERLKGVDSTLKIQPAKLEDSAVYLCASSLATGTRGNIQYFGAGTRLSVL.

This chain connects TRBV30 to TRBJ2-5; D is perhaps TRBD2 (7 bases). CDR1 and CDR2 from the germline V gene are GTSNPN and SVGIG (reference sequence). V lost 0 bases, J lost 12 bases, and 14 bases lay in between. This CDR3 comprises 12 residues. The CDR3 coding sequence is TGTGCCTGGAGTGTACAAGGGAGGGGGGAGTACTTC. Protein sequence: CAWSVQGRGEYF. Variable domain in full (rest from reference TRBV30 and TRBJ2-5): SQTIHQWPATLVQPVGSPLSLECTVEGTSNPNLYWYRQAAGRGLQLLFYSVGIGQISSEVPQNLSASRPQDRQFILSSKKLLLSDSGFYLCAWSVQGRGEYFGPGTRLLVL.

V and J are TRBV6-6 and TRBJ1-6, with a possible D match to TRBD1 (5 bases). The CDR3 length is 15 residues. Germline V gives CDR1 MNHNY, CDR2 SVGAGI (reference sequence). V dropped 0 bases and J dropped 9 bases, with 12 bases sitting between them. The CDR3 DNA reads as TGTGCCAGCAGTTACTCGAGCAGGGCCGGTTCACCCCTCCACTTT. Translated: CASSYSSRAGSPLHF.

The chain is built from TRBV20-1 and TRBJ2-5; D unresolved. V lost 0 bases and J lost 5, with 22 bases in between. Germline CDR1 DFQATT, CDR2 SNEGSKA (reference sequence). The CDR3 contains 17 residues. CDR3 region: CSARDRGKTKRPETQYF. CDR3 DNA: TGCAGTGCTAGAGATCGCGGAAAGACCAAGAGACCGGAGACCCAGTACTTC.

The J gene is TRBJ2-2, the V gene TRBV3-1, with 7 bases aligning to TRBD2. This CDR3 has 17 residues. Germline values: CDR1 LGHDT, CDR2 YNNKEL (reference sequence). J gave up 5 bases and V 1 base, and 10 bases lay outside the gene matches. The CDR3 coding sequence is TGTGCCAGCAGCCAAGGATGGGCTAGCGGATCTACCGGGGAGCTGTTTTTT. Translating gives CASSQGWASGSTGELFF.

This clonotype was found many times. The rearrangement links TRBV28 to TRBJ1-5; D gene unclear. The germline V gene encodes CDR1 MDHEN and CDR2 SYDVKM. The CDR3 covers 12 residues. V lost 10 bases and J lost 7, with 14 bases in between. CDR3 protein: CATRVGLQPQHF. The CDR3 DNA is TGTGCCACCCGCGTGGGGTTGCAGCCCCAGCATTTT.

V and J are TRBV12-3 or TRBV12-4 and TRBJ2-1, with D maybe TRBD2 (5 bases). CDR3 size: 13 residues. With 2 bases removed from V and 9 bases from J, the gap between germline ends came to 11 bases. The CDR3 sequence is CASSLSPRGEQFF. The CDR3 DNA follows: TGTGCCAGCAGTTTAAGCCCACGGGGTGAGCAGTTCTTC.

The chain carries TRBV6-1 and TRBJ2-7; a possible D gene is TRBD1 (5 bases). The CDR3 is 14 amino acids. The germline gives CDR1 MNHNS, CDR2 SASEGT. V was trimmed by 2 bases and J by 4 bases, leaving 12 bases between them. The CDR3 spells CASSESGRVYEQYF. The CDR3 nucleotides are TGTGCCAGCAGTGAATCAGGCAGGGTTTACGAGCAGTACTTC.

V is TRBV7-2 and J is TRBJ2-1, with 9 bases fitting TRBD2. Losses at the gene ends were 5 bases for V and 8 bases for J; bases not matched to a gene: 13. Germline loops: CDR1 SGHTA, CDR2 FQGNSA. The CDR3 sequence is 16 residues long. CDR3 residues: CASSPGGLAGSHEQFF. CDR3 DNA: TGTGCCAGCAGCCCTGGGGGGCTAGCGGGGTCCCATGAGCAGTTCTTC.

The chain combines TRBV5-1 with TRBJ1-4; D might be TRBD1 (6 bases). Between the trimmed V and J ends, which lost 5 bases and 6 bases, there was a span of 11 bases. This CDR3 region has 13 residues. Germline V gives CDR1 SGHRS, CDR2 YFSETQ. This chain's CDR3 is CASRIGQYEKLFF. In nucleotides, the CDR3 is TGCGCCAGCAGAATAGGACAGTATGAAAAACTGTTTTTT.

This clonotype was observed many times. This chain links TRBV7-8 with TRBJ2-5; either TRBD1 or TRBD2 may fit D (5 bases each). The CDR3 spans 15 residues. V shed 6 bases and J shed 5 bases, with 19 bases lying between them. Per the germline V gene, CDR1 is SGHVS and CDR2 is FQNEAQ. The CDR3 nucleotides are TGTGCCAGCAGACTACTAACTAGAGGGGATGAGACCCAGTACTTC. Its translation is CASRLLTRGDETQYF.

This sequence joins TRBV28 and TRBJ1-6; D unclear. The CDR3 covers 16 residues. Germline assignment: CDR1 MDHEN and CDR2 SYDVKM. V was shortened by 8 bases and J by 6 bases, with 20 bases between the two germline ends. The CDR3 reads CASQSDLALSNSPLHF. CDR3 DNA sequence: TGTGCCAGCCAATCAGACCTAGCACTCAGTAATTCACCCCTCCACTTT.

V and J are TRBV25-1 and TRBJ2-6; 9 nucleotides match TRBD1. Per the germline V gene, CDR1 is MGHDK and CDR2 is SYGVNS. The length of the CDR3 is 16 residues. J lost 2 bases, V lost 5 bases, and 4 bases had no gene match. In DNA form, the CDR3 reads TGTGCCAGCAGTACAGGGGGCGCCCCTGGGGCCAACGTCCTGACTTTC. Translating it yields CASSTGGAPGANVLTF. Variable domain in full (rest from reference TRBV25-1 and TRBJ2-6): EADIYQTPRYLVIGTGKKITLECSQTMGHDKMYWYQQDPGMELHLIHYSYGVNSTEKGDLSSESTVSRIRTEHFPLTLESARPSHTSQYLCASSTGGAPGANVLTFGAGSRLTVL.

This clonotype turned up a few times. The chain combines TRBV3-1 with TRBJ2-5, with D possibly being TRBD1 or TRBD2 (5 bases each). V gave up 0 bases and J gave up 2 bases, with 16 bases separating them. Germline CDR1 reads LGHDT; CDR2 reads YNNKEL (reference sequence). CDR3 length: 17 amino acids. The CDR3 spells CASSQDPGRKRQETQYF. The CDR3 DNA sequence: TGTGCCAGCAGCCAAGATCCGGGGCGGAAACGGCAAGAGACCCAGTACTTC.

This clonotype occurred many times. The chain employs TRBV12-3 or TRBV12-4 and TRBJ2-7; a weak D match, TRBD1 (5 bases). V lost 5 bases and J 2 bases, leaving 10 bases between the germline ends. The CDR3 runs 13 residues. CDR3 coding DNA: TGTGCCAGCAGTCCGACAGAGACCTACGAGCAGTACTTC. Its translation is CASSPTETYEQYF.

In this sample, this clonotype turned up a few times. The V gene is TRBV5-1, the J gene TRBJ1-1, with a possible D match to TRBD1 (5 bases). CDR3 length equals 13 residues. Germline CDR1 is SGHRS and CDR2 is YFSETQ. V was clipped by 7 bases and J by 5 bases, with 15 bases between them. This CDR3 is CASGPGGGTEAFF. The CDR3 DNA follows: TGCGCCAGCGGGCCGGGGGGGGGTACTGAAGCTTTCTTT.

There are many counts of this clonotype. V gene TRBV19 combines with J gene TRBJ2-7; 9 bases align to TRBD1. Germline CDR1 is LNHDA and CDR2 is SQIVND (reference sequence). V shed 5 bases and J 4 bases; nucleotides not matched to a gene: 6. This CDR3 has 14 amino acids. CDR3 amino acids: CASSSQGAVYEQYF. CDR3 nucleotides: TGTGCCAGTAGTTCACAGGGGGCGGTGTACGAGCAGTACTTC.

This clonotype has more than one count but fewer than ten. The chain links TRBV4-2 to TRBJ1-6, with a possible D match to TRBD1 (6 bases). Looked up from germline, CDR1 is LGHNA and CDR2 is YNFKEQ. The V end was cut by 0 bases, the J end by 8 bases, with 14 bases between. The CDR3 spans 16 residues. CDR3 in DNA: TGTGCCAGCAGCCAAGATCCGGGGGACACGTATTCACCCCTCCACTTT. It translates to CASSQDPGDTYSPLHF.

There are many counts of this clonotype. The chain carries TRBV3-1 and TRBJ2-1; D not resolved. CDR1 and CDR2 (germline): LGHDT, YNNKEL (reference sequence). CDR3 size: 13 residues. Trimming removed 1 base from V and 7 bases from J, with 8 bases in between. This CDR3 reads CASSQGSWNEQFF. In DNA form, the CDR3 reads TGTGCCAGCAGCCAAGGGTCATGGAATGAGCAGTTCTTC.

At least ten counts were recorded for this clonotype. CDR3 loop: CASSQSGMTEAFF. CDR3 nucleotides: TGTGCCAGCAGCCAATCAGGGATGACTGAAGCTTTCTTT. The chain carries TRBV3-1 and TRBJ1-1; D might be TRBD1 (5 bases). Per germline, CDR1 LGHDT and CDR2 YNNKEL (reference sequence). The V end lost 2 bases, the J end lost 5 bases, and 9 bases lay between the germline ends. The CDR3 sequence is 13 residues long.

The V gene is TRBV4-1, the J gene TRBJ2-1; D unclear. From germline, CDR1 is MGHRA and CDR2 YSYEKL. The CDR3 contains 12 residues. V lost 4 bases, J lost 6 bases, and 7 bases lay in between. This CDR3 reads CASSRWPNEQFF. DNA of the CDR3: TGCGCCAGCAGCCGGTGGCCCAATGAGCAGTTCTTC.

The rearrangement joins TRBV12-3 or TRBV12-4 to TRBJ1-1; a possible D gene is TRBD1 (6 bases). The CDR3 contains 12 residues. The V gene lost 8 bases and the J gene lost 8 bases, with 15 bases spanning the gap. In nucleotides, the CDR3 is TGTGCCAGCGGCCAGGGGAGTTACGAAGCTTTCTTT. Translation: CASGQGSYEAFF.

This clonotype was detected many times. The DNA for the CDR3 is TGTGCCAGCAGCTTAGGACCGGGACTGTCCAACAATGAGCAGTTCTTC. Amino acid sequence: CASSLGPGLSNNEQFF. The gene calls are TRBV11-3 and TRBJ2-1, with a possible D match to TRBD2 (6 bases). The CDR3 extends over 16 amino acids. Germline-derived CDR1 and CDR2 are SGHNT and YENEEA. Deletions cut 1 base from V and 5 bases from J, with 15 bases between.

This clonotype was counted a single time. The CDR3 loop reads CSVEGTTVGVPVAQYF. Written as DNA, the CDR3 is TGCAGCGTTGAGGGTACTACAGTTGGGGTTCCCGTGGCCCAGTACTTC. The chain links TRBV29-1 to TRBJ2-5; no reliable D call. The V end lost 3 bases, the J end lost 9 bases, and 26 bases lay between the germline ends. The CDR3 is 16 amino acids. In germline, CDR1 is SQVTM, CDR2 ANQGSEA.

V gene TRBV6-2 or TRBV6-3 combines with J gene TRBJ2-2, with 11 bases lining up with TRBD2. The V gene end was trimmed by 6 bases and the J gene end by 5 bases; junction bases not matched to a gene: 26. The CDR3 spans 22 residues. Germline CDR1 is MNHEY and CDR2 is SVGEGT. The CDR3 region has the DNA TGTGCCAGCAGCGCAGAAACAGGTCTGCTCCAAATAGCGGGGGGGCGAACCGGGGAGCTGTTTTTT. Translation: CASSAETGLLQIAGGRTGELFF.

This clonotype appeared once. The chain carries TRBV20-1 and TRBJ1-2; D not resolved. Germline V gene lookup returns CDR1 DFQATT and CDR2 SNEGSKA (reference sequence). The CDR3 loop spans 14 amino acids. V lost 0 bases and J lost 4, with 12 bases in between. CDR3 DNA: TGCAGTGCTAGAGATGACGAGGGAAGCTATGGCTACACCTTC. It specifies CSARDDEGSYGYTF.

This clonotype appeared a few times. The rearrangement links TRBV4-2 to TRBJ2-5; the D is unclear. The CDR3 extends over 14 amino acids. Trimming removed 1 base from V and 9 bases from J, with 15 bases in between. Germline assignment: CDR1 LGHNA and CDR2 YNFKEQ. CDR3 region: CASSQAHGTPPQYF. The CDR3 bases are TGTGCCAGCAGCCAAGCGCATGGAACTCCCCCCCAGTACTTC.

This clonotype was seen repeatedly, ten times or more. The V call is TRBV12-3 or TRBV12-4, the J call TRBJ1-1; no reliable D call. Deletions cut 7 bases from V and 11 bases from J, with 20 bases between. The CDR3 length is 13 residues. The CDR3: CASTPQLGVTAFF. In nucleotides, the CDR3 is TGTGCCAGCACCCCACAACTTGGGGTTACGGCTTTCTTT.

This clonotype was seen many times. The V and J genes are TRBV7-3 and TRBJ2-3, with 10 bases aligning to TRBD2. J gave up 1 base and V 5 bases, and 9 bases lay outside the gene matches. Germline V lookup: CDR1 SGHTA, CDR2 FQGTGA. There are 17 residues in the CDR3. The CDR3 nucleotides are TGTGCCAGCAGCAACCAGCGGGGGGGCCCCGGCACAGATACGCAGTATTTT. Its translation is CASSNQRGGPGTDTQYF.